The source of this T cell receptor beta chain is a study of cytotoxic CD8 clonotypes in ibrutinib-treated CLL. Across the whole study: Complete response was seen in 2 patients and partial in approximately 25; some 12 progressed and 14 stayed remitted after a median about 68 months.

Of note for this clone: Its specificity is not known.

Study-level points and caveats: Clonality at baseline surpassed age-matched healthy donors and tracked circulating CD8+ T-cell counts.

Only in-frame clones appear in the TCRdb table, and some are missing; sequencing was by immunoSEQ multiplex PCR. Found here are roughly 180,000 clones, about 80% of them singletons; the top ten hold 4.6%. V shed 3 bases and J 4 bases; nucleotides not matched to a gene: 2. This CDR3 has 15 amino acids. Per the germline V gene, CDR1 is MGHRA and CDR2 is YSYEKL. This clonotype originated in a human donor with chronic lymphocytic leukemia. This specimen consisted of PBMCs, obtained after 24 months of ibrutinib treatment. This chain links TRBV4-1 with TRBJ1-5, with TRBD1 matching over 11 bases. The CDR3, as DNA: TGCGCCAGCAGCCATGGACAGGGGGCAAATCAGCCCCAGCATTTT. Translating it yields CASSHGQGANQPQHF.